The next 17 T cell receptor beta chains were all read from a single sample in a study of T cells after yellow fever vaccination (dated by TCRdb to between 2018 and 2020). Libraries were prepared through 5' RACE. The data were produced on an Illumina HiSeq 2500. TCRdb reprocessing: public reads trimmed at Q25 with fastp, clones called with MiXCR, in-frame beta chains kept. Rows matching on CDR3 protein sequence are summarized as one entry with the most common DNA and genes. The sample table holds almost 30,000 distinct CDR3 sequences, of which about 5% were seen once. The top ten clonotypes cover about 40% of the sample. The sample's treatment or condition label is to be understood as: live attenuated yellow fever vaccine strain. The sample here was CD8+ T cells sorted from PBMCs, taken 10 days after the yellow fever booster vaccination. These receptors were taken from a man aged 25 to 40 who received the YFV17D yellow fever vaccine.

In its sample, this clonotype was seen many times. J is TRBJ2-1 and V is TRBV5-1; D is undetermined. With 0 bases removed from V and 9 bases from J, the gap between germline ends came to 7 bases. Germline CDR1 reads SGHRS; CDR2 reads YFSETQ. The CDR3 extends over 12 amino acids. The CDR3 bases are TGCGCCAGCAGCTTGGTCAGGTCTGAGCAGTTCTTC. It is translated as CASSLVRSEQFF.

This clonotype has a count of ten or more. The chain couples TRBV20-1 to TRBJ2-1; TRBD1 matches at 8 bases. J gave up 5 bases and V 2 bases, and 8 bases lay outside the gene matches. The CDR3 length is 15 residues. CDR1 is DFQATT and CDR2 is SNEGSKA in the germline V gene (reference sequence). The CDR3 bases are TGCAGTGCTAGATCCGACAGGGGTCCCAACAATGAGCAGTTCTTC. It translates to CSARSDRGPNNEQFF.

This clonotype was seen repeatedly, ten times or more. This chain connects TRBV20-1 to TRBJ2-7; a possible D gene is TRBD2 (6 bases). This CDR3 region has 11 residues. Germline V gene lookup returns CDR1 DFQATT and CDR2 SNEGSKA (reference sequence). V dropped 8 bases and J dropped 3 bases, with 11 bases sitting between them. The DNA of the CDR3 is TGCAGTCCGGGGGATAGCTACGAGCAGTACTTC. It is translated as CSPGDSYEQYF.

This clonotype was recorded at least ten times. The chain has TRBV7-2 and TRBJ2-3; TRBD2 aligns across 7 bases. This CDR3 region has 15 residues. Germline-derived CDR1 and CDR2 are SGHTA and FQGNSA. V shed 3 bases and J 0 bases; nucleotides not matched to a gene: 3. The CDR3 region has the DNA TGTGCCAGCAGCTTTAGCGGGTTTAGCACAGATACGCAGTATTTT. Encoded protein: CASSFSGFSTDTQYF.

In its sample, this clonotype was seen many times. This rearrangement joins TRBV11-2 to TRBJ1-1; 10 bases are a match to TRBD1. Looked up from germline, CDR1 is SGHAT and CDR2 is FQNNGV. The CDR3 extends over 12 amino acids. The junction had 3 bases not matched to a gene; V was cut back by 4 bases and J by 10 bases. The CDR3 loop reads CASSSGTGVAFF. The CDR3, as DNA: TGTGCCAGCAGCTCCGGGACAGGGGTAGCTTTCTTT.

V and J are TRBV7-2 and TRBJ2-5, with 9 positions matching TRBD2. Germline values: CDR1 SGHTA, CDR2 FQGNSA. The CDR3 contains 17 residues. The V and J ends lost 1 base and 5 bases, in that order; junction bases with no gene match: 11. The CDR3 loop reads CASSLVGLAPRAETQYF. The CDR3 DNA is TGTGCCAGCAGCTTAGTGGGACTAGCACCGAGGGCGGAGACCCAGTACTTC.

This clonotype has at least ten counts. The chain links TRBV5-6 to TRBJ2-7, with 7 positions matching TRBD2. The junction had 9 bases not matched to a gene; V was cut back by 2 bases and J by 4 bases. The CDR3 is 15 residues long. The germline gives CDR1 SGHDT, CDR2 YYEEEE. The CDR3 nucleotides read TGTGCCAGCAGCTTTTCCGGGACTACCGGTTACGAGCAGTACTTC. Translating gives CASSFSGTTGYEQYF.

This clonotype has ten or more counts. The chain uses TRBV7-2 and TRBJ2-3; D gene unclear. Trimming took 4 bases from V and 7 from J, leaving 3 bases between them. Germline V gene data show CDR1 as SGHTA and CDR2 as FQGNSA. The CDR3 contains 10 residues. CDR3 sequence (DNA): TGTGCCAGCAGCTCTAATACGCAGTATTTT. It specifies CASSSNTQYF.

This clonotype was detected many times. This chain uses TRBV10-3 with TRBJ2-7; perhaps TRBD1 as D (6 bases). The V gene's germline CDR1 is ENHRY and CDR2 SYGVKD. The CDR3 has 14 amino acids. Trimming removed 0 bases from V and 3 bases from J, with 9 bases in between. The CDR3 spells CAISESGQIYEQYF. In DNA form, the CDR3 reads TGTGCCATCAGTGAGTCGGGACAAATCTACGAGCAGTACTTC.

This clonotype was recorded at least ten times. The CDR3 reads CAISEPGVYGYTF. DNA of the CDR3: TGTGCCATCAGTGAGCCGGGAGTCTATGGCTACACCTTC. The V gene is TRBV10-3, the J gene TRBJ1-2; D is undetermined. The CDR3 runs to 13 residues. V was shortened by 2 bases and J by 4 bases, with 8 bases between the two germline ends. Per the germline V gene, CDR1 is ENHRY and CDR2 is SYGVKD.

This clonotype is categorized as medium-sized. The rearrangement joins TRBV5-1 to TRBJ2-1; TRBD2 matches 8 bases. CDR1 and CDR2 from the germline V gene are SGHRS and YFSETQ. There are 15 residues in the CDR3. The V gene end was trimmed by 4 bases and the J gene end by 4 bases; junction bases not matched to a gene: 7. The CDR3 is CASSGGLAKYNEQFF. CDR3 coding DNA: TGCGCCAGCAGCGGCGGACTAGCTAAATACAATGAGCAGTTCTTC.

This clonotype has a count of ten or more. V and J are TRBV20-1 and TRBJ2-1; unclear D gene. V was cut by 0 bases and J by 5 bases, with 8 bases left in between. The CDR3 sequence is 13 residues long. Germline V gives CDR1 DFQATT, CDR2 SNEGSKA (reference sequence). The DNA for the CDR3 is TGCAGTGCTAGAGATTACGGTGACAATGAGCAGTTCTTC. Its translation is CSARDYGDNEQFF.

The sample holds many counts of this clonotype. This CDR3 reads CASRTLDSLYNEQFF. The CDR3 DNA reads as TGTGCCAGCAGAACCCTAGATTCCCTTTACAATGAGCAGTTCTTC. This chain links TRBV7-9 with TRBJ2-1; no clear D gene. CDR3 length equals 15 residues. CDR1 and CDR2 from the germline V gene are SEHNR and FQNEAQ (reference sequence). The germline V and J ends were trimmed by 6 bases and 4 bases, with 16 bases remaining between them.

This clonotype was recorded many times. The V gene is TRBV29-1, the J gene TRBJ2-1; 7 positions match TRBD2. CDR1 is SQVTM, CDR2 ANQGSEA, per germline. Trimming removed 3 bases from V and 1 base from J; junction bases left unmatched: 3. The CDR3 sequence is 14 residues long. The CDR3 DNA is TGCAGCGTTGATCTAGCGGAGTCCTACAATGAGCAGTTCTTC. It yields the protein CSVDLAESYNEQFF.

This clonotype was recorded at least ten times. This chain uses TRBV5-1 with TRBJ2-5; TRBD2 matches 13 bases. Per germline, CDR1 SGHRS and CDR2 YFSETQ. After removal of 3 bases from V and 5 bases from J, the junction contained 7 bases not matched to a gene. This CDR3 is built from 16 residues. CDR3 nucleotides: TGCGCCAGCAGCTCCGCCGGACTAGCGGGAGTTGAGACCCAGTACTTC. It is translated as CASSSAGLAGVETQYF.

This clonotype has a count of ten or more. The chain joins TRBV9 to TRBJ2-1, with 7 bases fitting TRBD1. CDR3 length: 13 residues. CDR1 and CDR2 (germline): SGDLS, YYNGEE. The junction had 0 bases not matched to a gene; V was cut back by 2 bases and J by 4 bases. The DNA of the CDR3 is TGTGCCAGCAGCGTGGACAGGTACAATGAGCAGTTCTTC. It encodes CASSVDRYNEQFF.

This clonotype has at least ten counts. The chain combines TRBV9 with TRBJ2-3, with D hard to call. This CDR3 is 13 amino acids long. CDR1 and CDR2 (germline): SGDLS, YYNGEE. The V end lost 0 bases, the J end lost 4 bases, and 6 bases lay between the germline ends. DNA for the CDR3: TGTGCCAGCAGCGTAGAAGGTGCAGATACGCAGTATTTT. Translated, it gives CASSVEGADTQYF.